Below are 14 T cell receptor beta chains sequenced from a single sample in a study of blood T cell repertoires in COVID-19. Data came from immunoSEQ multiplex PCR; TCRdb stores just in-frame clones and leaves some out. The sample lists 110,000 or so clones, approximately 90% occurring once. Sequenced sample: peripheral blood. The receptor source for this set is a woman in her 50s with acute or convalescent COVID-19.

The chain employs TRBV28 and TRBJ1-2, with D tentatively TRBD1 (6 bases). V gave up 7 bases and J gave up 5 bases, with 23 bases separating them. The CDR3 is made up of 16 amino acids. The V gene's germline CDR1 is MDHEN and CDR2 SYDVKM. CDR3 amino acids: CASTINRVAIYYGYTF. Written as DNA, the CDR3 is TGTGCCAGCACTATTAACAGGGTCGCGATTTATTATGGCTACACCTTC.

The rearrangement links TRBV30 to TRBJ2-7; D not certain. The CDR3 length is 15 residues. The germline V gene has CDR1 GTSNPN and CDR2 SVGIG (reference sequence). Trimming took 0 bases from V and 0 from J, leaving 12 bases between them. CDR3: CAWSVTGKTSYEQYF. CDR3 nucleotides: TGTGCCTGGAGTGTAACGGGTAAAACCTCCTACGAGCAGTACTTC.

V gene TRBV18 combines with J gene TRBJ2-5, with 7 bases that match TRBD1. The V gene's germline CDR1 is KGHSH and CDR2 LQKENI. V gave up 6 bases and J gave up 1 base; unmatched junction bases: 8. CDR3 length: 15 amino acids. The CDR3 loop is CASSRPTGLQETQYF. CDR3 DNA: TGTGCCAGCTCCCGGCCGACAGGGCTCCAAGAGACCCAGTACTTC.

The chain is built from TRBV5-6 and TRBJ2-3, with D perhaps TRBD2 (6 bases). This CDR3 comprises 15 residues. V lost 1 base, J lost 2 bases, and 11 bases lay in between. From germline, CDR1 is SGHDT and CDR2 YYEEEE. The CDR3 DNA reads TGTGCCAGCAGCTTGCTGCGGGGCTCCACAGATACGCAGTATTTT. Protein: CASSLLRGSTDTQYF.

J is TRBJ1-5 and V is TRBV2; 12 bases fit TRBD1. The CDR3 extends over 17 amino acids. The germline V gene has CDR1 SNHLY and CDR2 FYNNEI. J lost 2 bases, V lost 6 bases, and 8 bases had no gene match. CDR3 sequence (DNA): TGTGCCAGCAGGGGACAGGGGGCCAGTATGGGCAATCAGCCCCAGCATTTT. Amino acid sequence: CASRGQGASMGNQPQHF.

This chain joins TRBV4-2 and TRBJ1-1; possible D gene TRBD1, 6 bases. CDR3 size: 14 residues. CDR1 LGHNA and CDR2 YNFKEQ come from the germline V gene. V shed 4 bases and J shed 2 bases, with 11 bases lying between them. CDR3 amino acids: CASSPGAGNTEAFF. CDR3 coding DNA: TGTGCCAGCAGCCCAGGGGCTGGAAACACTGAAGCTTTCTTT.

The chain employs TRBV30 and TRBJ2-1, with D maybe TRBD1 (6 bases). The germline V and J ends were trimmed by 5 bases and 6 bases, with 11 bases remaining between them. CDR3 size: 12 residues. Germline V CDR1 and CDR2: GTSNPN, SVGIG (reference sequence). The CDR3 DNA is TGTGCCTGGCTGGGACACATCAATGAGCAGTTCTTC. Its protein product is CAWLGHINEQFF.

V and J are TRBV4-2 and TRBJ1-1, with 7 bases aligning to TRBD1. The germline V gene has CDR1 LGHNA and CDR2 YNFKEQ. The V and J ends lost 4 bases and 9 bases, in that order; junction bases with no gene match: 8. The CDR3 contains 13 residues. CDR3 coding DNA: TGTGCCAGCAGCCCATCGGCGGGACAGAAAGCTTTCTTT. Translating it yields CASSPSAGQKAFF.

The V and J genes are TRBV5-6 and TRBJ1-6; TRBD1 agrees at 9 bases. The trim removed 3 bases at V and 7 bases at J, leaving 5 bases unmatched. The CDR3 contains 15 residues. CDR1 and CDR2 from the germline V gene are SGHDT and YYEEEE. The chain's CDR3 is CASSSRQGGNSPLHF. CDR3 sequence (DNA): TGTGCCAGCAGCTCTCGACAGGGGGGGAATTCACCCCTCCACTTT.

V usage is TRBV19 and J usage is TRBJ1-5; the match to TRBD1 covers 10 bases. J was trimmed by 4 bases and V by 4 bases; bases with no gene match: 10. The germline gives CDR1 LNHDA, CDR2 SQIVND (reference sequence). There are 17 residues in the CDR3. The CDR3 bases are TGTGCCAGTAGTAGCGGCCCCGGGACAGGGGATAATCAGCCCCAGCATTTT. Residues: CASSSGPGTGDNQPQHF.

This clone was observed a single time. The J gene is TRBJ2-7, the V gene TRBV10-2, with 7 bases lining up with TRBD1. The J segment lost 3 bases and the V segment lost 0 bases, leaving 5 bases of the junction unmatched. This CDR3 has 15 residues. Germline V gives CDR1 WSHSY, CDR2 SAAADI. CDR3 in amino acids: CASSESGTAYYEQYF. In nucleotides, the CDR3 is TGCGCCAGCAGTGAGTCGGGGACAGCCTACTACGAGCAGTACTTC.

The J gene is TRBJ2-5, the V gene TRBV12-3 or TRBV12-4, with D tentatively TRBD2 (6 bases). The CDR3 sequence is 12 residues long. V lost 6 bases, J lost 6 bases, and 11 bases lay in between. The CDR3: CASSGGGKTQYF. The DNA of the CDR3 is TGTGCCAGCAGCGGGGGTGGAAAGACCCAGTACTTC.

V gene TRBV6-2 or TRBV6-3 combines with J gene TRBJ1-6, with D uncertain. The CDR3 has 14 residues. With 2 bases removed from V and 7 bases from J, the gap between germline ends came to 9 bases. In germline, CDR1 is MNHEY, CDR2 SVGEGT. The CDR3, as DNA: TGTGCCAGCAGTTACGTTGCCGGGAATTCACCCCTCCACTTT. Protein sequence: CASSYVAGNSPLHF.

In DNA, the CDR3 is TGCAGCGTTGAAGTCACAGGAGCGGGGTCCTACAATGAGCAGTTCTTC. Its translation: CSVEVTGAGSYNEQFF. The chain links TRBV29-1 to TRBJ2-1; 7 bases are a match to TRBD2. The V gene end was trimmed by 1 base and the J gene end by 1 base; junction bases not matched to a gene: 7. The CDR3 totals 16 residues. Germline CDR1 SQVTM, CDR2 ANQGSEA.